The entry below describes one T cell receptor beta chain. The antigen remains undetermined. The DNA is omitted, as the CDR3 cannot be located on it reliably, and the CDR3 follows TCRdb's listing. The sample is drawn from a study of Ad26.COV2.S vaccination and SARS-CoV-2 variants. Both ends counted, the CDR3 spans 13 residues. Germline V gene sequence: CDR1 SGDLS, CDR2 YYNGEE. TCRdb's table, derived via immunoSEQ multiplex PCR, lists solely in-frame clones and lacks some. The table lists some 350,000 clones, just over 90% of them singletons. General study results and limits: Recipients of vaccine and of placebo showed similar breadth of their non-spike TCR repertoires. People who got the vaccine had more spike-specific TCR breadth than people who got placebo.

This material consisted of peripheral blood, taken after recovery from COVID-19. The receptor's source is a human donor who had recovered from COVID-19. The rearrangement joins TRBV9 to TRBJ2-1; TRBD2 reflects the table's D call only, with no check against the DNA. CDR3 sequence: CASSVAGGTHPFF.